The rows below give T cell receptor beta chains drawn from one sample of a study of beta chain features in type 1 diabetes. Some clones are missing from TCRdb's copy, which holds only in-frame ones; the method was immunoSEQ multiplex PCR. The sample shows 160,000 or so clones, 7% to 9.5% of them seen only once. The sequenced material came from central memory CD4+ T cells from blood. Source of these receptors: a woman aged 25 to 39 with type 1 diabetes. The CDR3 runs from the conserved cysteine through the conserved F or W. A D gene is named only where the DNA matches it firmly. Some rows mark clone size as missing; the rest say once, few, many or name a class of expanded clone.

d_call j_call clone_size v_call cdr3_nt cdr3_aa
- TRBJ1-1 - TRBV30 TGTGCCTGGAGTTACGGTGGTCCTGAAGCTTTCTTT CAWSYGGPEAFF
TRBD2 TRBJ2-3 few TRBV5-4 TGTGCCAGCAGCGACCCATCGGGTGGTAGCGGGACACGGGATACGCAGTATTTT CASSDPSGGSGTRDTQYF
- TRBJ1-2 few TRBV28 TGTGCCACCGCGACAGGACTCTATGGCTACACCTTC CATATGLYGYTF
TRBD2 TRBJ2-3 - TRBV7-9 TGTGCCAGCCACAAGACGGGGGGAGCAGATACGCAGTATTTT CASHKTGGADTQYF
TRBD2 TRBJ2-7 - TRBV28 TGTGCCAGCTCGCGGGAGGATCAGTACTTC CASSREDQYF
- TRBJ2-1 few TRBV15 TGTGCCACCAGCTCCCAGGGGGGCCATGAGCAGTTCTTC CATSSQGGHEQFF
TRBD1 TRBJ1-5 few TRBV28 TGTGCCAGCAGTCTGGGGACAGGGGGAGACCAGCCCCAGCATTTT CASSLGTGGDQPQHF
- TRBJ2-1 few TRBV18 TGTGCCAGCTCGGCCACCCCCGGGTCCTACAATGAGCAGTTCTTC CASSATPGSYNEQFF
- TRBJ2-2 few TRBV7-2 TGTGCCAGCAGCCCTCCTGGCAGGGCCACCGGGGAGCTGTTTTTT CASSPPGRATGELFF
TRBD1 TRBJ1-2 - TRBV19 TGTGCCAGTAGAGAGTCGACAGGGCCGAGTACGCGCTACACCTTC CASRESTGPSTRYTF
- TRBJ2-1 few TRBV21-1 TGTGCCAGCAGCAAAGAGGAGGTCCCGGGCTTCCACAATGAGCAGTTCTTC CASSKEEVPGFHNEQFF
TRBD1 TRBJ2-1 - TRBV11-2 TGTGCCAGCAGCTTACTCCAGGGGGCGTTCAATGAGCAGTTCTTC CASSLLQGAFNEQFF
- TRBJ2-5 few TRBV6-1 TGTGCCAGCAGTTGGCGGGGCCAAGAGACCCAGTACTTC CASSWRGQETQYF
TRBD2 TRBJ2-7 many TRBV10-3 TGTGCCATCAGCTCGACTAGCGGGAGGGGAGGTTACGAGCAGTACTTC CAISSTSGRGGYEQYF
TRBD1 TRBJ1-2 few TRBV6-6 TGTGCCAGCAGTTACGATCGACCCCGGGACAGGAGCTTC CASSYDRPRDRSF
- TRBJ2-7 few TRBV19 TGTGCCAGTAGTACCGAACTAGCCGAGATCTACGAGCAGTACTTC CASSTELAEIYEQYF
TRBD1 TRBJ1-5 few TRBV28 TGTGCCAGCAGTCCACCGGGACAGATGGATCAGCCCCAGCATTTT CASSPPGQMDQPQHF
- TRBJ2-3 - TRBV27 TGTGCCAGCAGTTTATTCTCGTCCGGCACAGATACGCAGTATTTT CASSLFSSGTDTQYF
- TRBJ2-1 few TRBV20-1 TGCAGTGCTAGACCCCAGAATCCGTTCTTC CSARPQNPFF
- TRBJ1-2 - TRBV9 TGTGCCAGCAGCGTAAACAGGGACTATGGCTACACCTTC CASSVNRDYGYTF
TRBD1 TRBJ2-2 few TRBV7-6 TGTGCCAGCAGCATGAGCCGGAGTAGGGGGCATGTCGAGGAGCTGTTTTTT CASSMSRSRGHVEELFF
TRBD2 TRBJ2-7 - TRBV5-1 TGCGCCAGCAGCGAATATCTGGGCGGGAGCAACGAGCAGTACTTC CASSEYLGGSNEQYF
- TRBJ1-5 - TRBV28 TGTGCCAGCAGTGGGGACACGGTATCGAATCAGCCCCAGCATTTT CASSGDTVSNQPQHF
- TRBJ2-1 few TRBV29-1 TGCAGCGTTGAAGATCGGAGGGAGTACTCCTACAATGAGCAGTTCTTC CSVEDRREYSYNEQFF
TRBD2 TRBJ2-7 once TRBV10-1 TGCGCCAGCAGTGAATGTCGACTAGCGGGTCTGTGTGAGCAGTACTTC CASSECRLAGLCEQYF